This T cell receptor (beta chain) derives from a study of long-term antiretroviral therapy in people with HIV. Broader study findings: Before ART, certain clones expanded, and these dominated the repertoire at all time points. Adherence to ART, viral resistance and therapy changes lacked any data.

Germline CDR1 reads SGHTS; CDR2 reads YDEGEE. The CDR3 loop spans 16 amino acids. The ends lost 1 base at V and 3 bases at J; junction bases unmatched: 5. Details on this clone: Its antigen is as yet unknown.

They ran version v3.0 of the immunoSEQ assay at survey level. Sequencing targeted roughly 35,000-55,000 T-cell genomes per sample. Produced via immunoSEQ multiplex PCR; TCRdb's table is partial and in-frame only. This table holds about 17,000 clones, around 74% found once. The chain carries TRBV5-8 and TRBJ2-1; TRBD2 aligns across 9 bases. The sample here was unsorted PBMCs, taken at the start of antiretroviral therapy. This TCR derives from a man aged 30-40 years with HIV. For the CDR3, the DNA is TGTGCCAGCAGCTTGAGAGCGGGGGGCCTCTACAATGAGCAGTTCTTC. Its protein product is CASSLRAGGLYNEQFF.